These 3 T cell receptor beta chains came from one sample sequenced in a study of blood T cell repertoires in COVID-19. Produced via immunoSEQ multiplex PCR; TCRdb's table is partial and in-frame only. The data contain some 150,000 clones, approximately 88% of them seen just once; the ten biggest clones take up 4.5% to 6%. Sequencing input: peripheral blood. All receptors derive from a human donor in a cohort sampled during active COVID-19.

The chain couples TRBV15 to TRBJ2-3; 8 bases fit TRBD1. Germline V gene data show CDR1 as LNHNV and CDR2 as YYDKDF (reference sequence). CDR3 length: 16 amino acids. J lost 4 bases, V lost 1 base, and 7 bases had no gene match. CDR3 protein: CATSRGTGSTADTQYF. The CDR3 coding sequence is TGTGCCACCAGCAGAGGGACAGGGAGTACGGCAGATACGCAGTATTTT.

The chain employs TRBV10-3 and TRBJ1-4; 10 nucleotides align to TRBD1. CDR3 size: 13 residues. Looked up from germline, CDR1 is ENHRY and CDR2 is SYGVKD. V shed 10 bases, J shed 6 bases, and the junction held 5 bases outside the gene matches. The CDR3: CATRTGGDEKLFF. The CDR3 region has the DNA TGTGCCACCCGGACAGGGGGTGATGAAAAACTGTTTTTT.

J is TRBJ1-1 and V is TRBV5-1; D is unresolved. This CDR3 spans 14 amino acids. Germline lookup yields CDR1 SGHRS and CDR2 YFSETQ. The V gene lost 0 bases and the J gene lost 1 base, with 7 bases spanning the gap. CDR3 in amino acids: CASSLVLPNTEAFF. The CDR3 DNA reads TGCGCCAGCAGCTTGGTGCTACCGAACACTGAAGCTTTCTTT.